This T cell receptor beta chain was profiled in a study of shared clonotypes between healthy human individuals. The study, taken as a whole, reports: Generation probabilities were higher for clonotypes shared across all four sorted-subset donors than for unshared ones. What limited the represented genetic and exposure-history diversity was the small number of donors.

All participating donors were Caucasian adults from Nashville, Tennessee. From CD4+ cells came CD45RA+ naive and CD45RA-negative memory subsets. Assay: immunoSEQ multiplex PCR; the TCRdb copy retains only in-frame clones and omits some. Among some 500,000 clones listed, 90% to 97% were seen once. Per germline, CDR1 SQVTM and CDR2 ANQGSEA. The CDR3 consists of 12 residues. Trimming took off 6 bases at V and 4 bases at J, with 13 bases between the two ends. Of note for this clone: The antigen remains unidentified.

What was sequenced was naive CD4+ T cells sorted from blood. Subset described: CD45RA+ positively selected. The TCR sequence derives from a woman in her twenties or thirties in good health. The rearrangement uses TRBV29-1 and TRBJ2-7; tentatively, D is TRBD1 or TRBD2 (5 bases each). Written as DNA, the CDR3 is TGCAGCGTCCGGGACGAGAATTACGAGCAGTACTTC. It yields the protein CSVRDENYEQYF.